Sequencing of this TCR beta chain was carried out in a study of T cell clones after liver transplantation. The overall study: Samples came from ITN030ST, which attempted immunosuppression withdrawal within 2 years of liver transplantation. At least one year of complete immunosuppression withdrawal without enzymes over twice normal defined tolerance.

V lost 1 base, J lost 0 bases, and 6 bases lay in between. Germline V gene sequence: CDR1 SGHTA, CDR2 FQGNSA. CDR3 size: 14 residues. Comment on this clone: Its antigen remains unknown.

Findings and caveats of the study: Post-transplant time points were not standardized, so conclusions are preliminary.

Only in-frame clones appear in the TCRdb table, and some are missing; sequencing was by immunoSEQ multiplex PCR. In the table there are some 11,000 clones, around 70% of which are singletons. Unstimulated PBMCs were sorted into CD3+CD4+ and CD3+CD8+ populations. The sample was CD4+ T cells from blood, taken less than 33 months after liver transplant. The chain carries TRBV7-2 and TRBJ2-5; no clear D. The receptor was derived from a human patient who received a liver transplant. Certain T cells may be donor cells from the graft. This chain's CDR3 is CASSLDHYQETQYF. DNA for the CDR3: TGTGCCAGCAGCTTAGACCATTACCAAGAGACCCAGTACTTC.